The sequence of this T cell receptor beta chain was determined in a study of early T cells in non-severe SARS-CoV-2 infection. Study-wide results and limits: Using VDJdb, the matching emphasized anti-spike CD8 responses while missing private and CD4 specificities.

The CDR3 has 13 residues. Germline V lookup: CDR1 MNHEY, CDR2 SVGAGI. V dropped 0 bases and J dropped 8; count of bases not matched to a gene: 1. This clonotype came up many times. Its cognate antigen is unknown. The library protocol tagged individual cDNA molecules with unique molecular identifiers. TCRdb reprocessed the 5' RACE reads with MiXCR, giving one entry per CDR3 protein. The sample contains approximately 60,000 distinct CDR3 sequences, roughly 12% of which appear only once. Material for sequencing was whole blood. J is TRBJ1-1 and V is TRBV6-5; 9 nucleotides align to TRBD1. This clonotype was sampled from an adult who was a healthcare worker with PCR-confirmed SARS-CoV-2 infection or an uninfected control (not recorded which). CDR3 region: CASSYSGTGEAFF. CDR3 DNA sequence: TGTGCCAGCAGTTACTCAGGGACAGGGGAAGCTTTCTTT.